This is a list of T cell receptor beta chains from one sample in a study of post-analysis software for immune sequencing data. TCRdb re-called the PCR reads through MiXCR, storing one row per CDR3 protein. The sample contains around 440,000 distinct CDR3 sequences, around 40% of which appear only once. What was sequenced was blood. The receptors shown here come from a girl under 18 with multiple sclerosis. The CDR3 runs from the conserved cysteine through the conserved F or W. Fields, in order: V gene, J gene, clone size, CDR3 protein. Size tells how often a clone was seen (once, few, many) or the class of an expanded clone, and some rows leave it out.

>TRBV20-1|TRBJ2-1|.
CSARRAHPGRGNEQFF
>TRBV7-9|TRBJ1-2|few
CASSLIRSANYGYTF
>TRBV11-2|TRBJ2-5|.
CASSLTRWREEQETQYF
>TRBV2|TRBJ2-1|few
CASSRNSGYNEQFF
>TRBV9|TRBJ2-5|.
CASSVNSGRAGETQYF
>TRBV20-1|TRBJ2-7|few
CSARAQVFSYEQYF
>TRBV3-1|TRBJ2-5|few
CASSPLRAEETQYF
>TRBV6-6|TRBJ1-5|.
CASGYSSNQPQHF
>TRBV27|TRBJ2-7|.
CASSRAPSYEQYF
>TRBV4-1|TRBJ2-7|few
CASSQDVAGYYEQYF
>TRBV6-2/TRBV6-3|TRBJ2-4|.
CASSYSGPSKNIQYF
>TRBV7-9|TRBJ1-1|once
CASSWGGPNTEAFF
>TRBV24-1|TRBJ2-3|.
CATSDFRGGGAQADTQYF
>TRBV7-2|TRBJ2-3|.
CASSGLAGGFTVDTQYF
>TRBV27|TRBJ2-3|.
CATWRRDTSTDTQYF